This T cell receptor beta chain was captured in a study of shared clonotypes between healthy human individuals. As to this clone: Its target is not known.

This CDR3 has 14 residues. Per the germline V gene, CDR1 is SGHRS and CDR2 is YFSETQ. V dropped 4 bases and J dropped 2 bases, with 11 bases sitting between them. The data were produced by immunoSEQ multiplex PCR, yet TCRdb's version contains in-frame clones alone and is incomplete. Counted here are hundreds of thousands of clones, roughly 98% occurring once; the ten biggest clones make up 0.3% to 0.35%. Positive CCR7 selection of CD45RO-negative cells yielded the naive CD8 cells, and terminally differentiated effector memory CD45RA+ cells were excluded. General study results and limits: Against clonotypes common to all four donors, non-shared ones had lower generation probabilities.

The chain has TRBV5-1 and TRBJ2-3; D call uncertain. Sample: naive CD8+ T cells sorted from blood. The sequence was obtained from a man aged 25 to 40 in good health. The chain's CDR3 is CASSTDPTTDTQYF. As DNA, the CDR3 is TGCGCCAGCAGCACAGACCCTACCACAGATACGCAGTATTTT.